This T cell receptor beta chain was observed in a study of shared clonotypes between healthy human individuals. Study conclusions and caveats: Among non-shared clonotypes, generation probabilities were lower than among those shared by all four donors.

The sample holds one count of this clone. The antigen remains undetermined. This table comes from immunoSEQ multiplex PCR, and its TCRdb copy is limited to in-frame clones, with some not included. The data show around 980,000 clones, around 82% seen once. Material for sequencing was memory CD4+ T cells from PBMCs. Subset described: CD45RA-negative fraction. This sequence was found in a man younger than 35 in good health. Some clones in this sample may be carry-over from other donors' samples.

CDR3 sequence reads: CASSPTTTGYNEKLFF. For the CDR3, the DNA is TGTGCCAGCTCACCAACTACGACAGGGTATAATGAAAAACTGTTTTTT. This chain links TRBV18 with TRBJ1-4; 7 nucleotides match TRBD1. This CDR3 comprises 16 residues. The V and J ends lost 2 bases and 4 bases, in that order; junction bases with no gene match: 7. CDR1 is KGHSH, CDR2 LQKENI, per germline.